This is a list of T cell receptor beta chains from one sample in a study of somatic mutations in cytotoxic T cells in rheumatoid arthritis. Profiling relied on immunoSEQ multiplex PCR, and the TCRdb table lists in-frame clones only, not all of them. This sample has 8,500 to 11,000 clones, with over 75% found just once. Sequenced material: CD8+ T cells sorted from blood. These TCRs come from a woman aged 50 to 60 in good health. Both conserved end residues are part of each CDR3. The order of the fields is J gene, V gene, D gene, CDR3 DNA, CDR3 protein. The D gene is left open where the match is weak.

>TRBJ1-2|TRBV2|NA
TGTGCCAGTCGAGAGGAGGGGTTTGGCTACACCTTC
CASREEGFGYTF
>TRBJ2-1|TRBV5-5|TRBD2
TGTGCCAGCACCCCGGGGGGAGAGATCTACAATGAGCAGTTCTTC
CASTPGGEIYNEQFF
>TRBJ1-4|TRBV19|NA
TGTGCCAGTAGCCCTACTCCGGAGGTCGGGGAAAAACTGTTTTTT
CASSPTPEVGEKLFF
>TRBJ2-3|TRBV7-9|TRBD1
TGTGCCAGCAGCTCCGCCCCCGGGACAGGTGAAAGAGATACGCAGTATTTT
CASSSAPGTGERDTQYF
>TRBJ1-1|TRBV2|NA
TGTGCCAGCGAGTGGAACACTGAAGCTTTCTTT
CASEWNTEAFF
>TRBJ2-7|TRBV11-2|NA
TGTGCCAGCAGCTTAGATCAGTCTGGAGGATACGAGCAGTACTTC
CASSLDQSGGYEQYF
>TRBJ2-1|TRBV10-3|TRBD2
TGTGCCATCAGCCCCCGGACTAGCGGGGGAGATAATGAGCAGTTCTTC
CAISPRTSGGDNEQFF
>TRBJ1-2|TRBV13|TRBD1
TGTGCCAGCAGCCCGTCGACAGGGAAGGGCTACACCTTC
CASSPSTGKGYTF
>TRBJ1-5|TRBV6-5|NA
TGTGCCAGCAGTATCTACTCCGGCAATCAGCCCCAGCATTTT
CASSIYSGNQPQHF
>TRBJ2-7|TRBV5-1|NA
TGCGCCAGCAGCTTGGTGGCAGGCAAGGAGCAGTACTTC
CASSLVAGKEQYF
>TRBJ1-2|TRBV30|NA
TGTGCCTGGAGTGGGGGCGGAAATCCGCATGGCTACACCTTC
CAWSGGGNPHGYTF
>TRBJ2-1|TRBV7-6|NA
TGTGCCAGCAGCCTATCCTACAATGAGCAGTTCTTC
CASSLSYNEQFF
>TRBJ2-3|TRBV7-9|NA
TGTGCCAGCAGCTTCCCTCTAAATACGCAGTATTTT
CASSFPLNTQYF
>TRBJ1-1|TRBV28|TRBD1
TGTGCCACTAGAAAGGGGGCTTTGGGGACTGAAGCTTTCTTT
CATRKGALGTEAFF
>TRBJ1-2|TRBV9|TRBD1
TGTGCCAGCAGCGCCTGGACAGGGGGCGGCTATGGCTACACCTTC
CASSAWTGGGYGYTF
>TRBJ2-7|TRBV13|NA
TGTGCCAGCAGCTTAGGGGACTGGGCCGACTGGGAGCAGTACTTC
CASSLGDWADWEQYF
>TRBJ2-7|TRBV5-4|TRBD1
TGTGCCAGCAGCCCCGGACAGGGTAACTACGAGCAGTACTTC
CASSPGQGNYEQYF